These 15 T cell receptor beta chains originate from one sample sequenced in a study of metastatic and nonmetastatic thyroid tumors. Via MiXCR, TCRdb re-called the PCR reads. This table holds about 69,000 clones, more than 13% found once. None of the patients had undergone any treatment ahead of thyroid surgery. The sample consisted of blood. The receptors were gathered from a male donor with papillary thyroid cancer or a benign thyroid nodule (not recorded which). Some clones in this sample may be carry-over from other donors' samples.

As regards this clone: A much more abundant neighbour one base away suggests this may be a read error. This rearrangement joins TRBV29-1 to TRBJ1-2; D ambiguous. Deletions cut 4 bases from V and 3 bases from J, with 9 bases between. This CDR3 is built from 12 residues. CDR1 is SQVTM and CDR2 is ANQGSEA in the germline V gene. CDR3 amino acids: CSVGQTYYGYTF. The CDR3 region has the DNA TGCAGCGTTGGGCAGACTTACTATGGCTACACCTTC.

In its sample, this clone was seen many times. A much larger clone is a single base away; this may be a read error. This chain joins TRBV6-1 and TRBJ1-1, with a weak D call TRBD1 (6 bases). Deletions cut 0 bases from V and 3 bases from J, with 17 bases between. The CDR3 consists of 17 residues. From germline, CDR1 is MNHNS and CDR2 SASEGT. This chain's CDR3 is CASSEAVSGALYTEAFF. The CDR3 DNA sequence: TGTGCCAGCAGTGAAGCAGTTTCAGGGGCCCTGTACACTGAAGCTTTCTTT.

In its sample, this clone was seen a few times. The V call is TRBV6-1, the J call TRBJ2-7; the D gene is possibly TRBD1 (6 bases). CDR1 is MNHNS and CDR2 is SASEGT in the germline V gene. The ends were cut back, 6 bases at V and 6 bases at J, with 21 bases in the middle. The CDR3 has 15 amino acids. The DNA for the CDR3 is TGTGCCAGCAGCCCCCCAGGGGTGTCCCGGGGCGAGCAGTACTTC. The encoded protein is CASSPPGVSRGEQYF.

There are a few counts of this clone. A read error may explain this, as a much larger clone is one base away. The genes are TRBV19 and TRBJ1-2; the D is unclear. The CDR3 consists of 14 residues. Trimming stripped 8 bases from V and 8 bases from J, with 21 bases between. Germline CDR1 and CDR2: LNHDA and SQIVND (reference sequence). This chain's CDR3 is CASLPPGEGYGYTF. DNA of the CDR3: TGTGCCAGTCTACCCCCCGGGGAAGGATACGGCTACACCTTC.

This clone was seen at least ten times. The chain links TRBV11-1 to TRBJ2-2, with D uncertain. The germline CDR1 and CDR2 sequences are SGHAT and FQDESV (reference sequence). Trimming shortened V by 4 bases and J by 4 bases, and 16 bases separated the two germline ends. This CDR3 contains 16 residues. The CDR3 sequence is CASSSRYIVTTGELFF. The CDR3 nucleotides read TGTGCCAGCAGCTCCAGGTATATAGTGACCACCGGGGAGCTGTTTTTT.

This clone has ten or more counts. The chain links TRBV20-1 to TRBJ2-7; possibly TRBD1 for D (6 bases). Germline values: CDR1 DFQATT, CDR2 SNEGSKA (reference sequence). V lost 1 base, J lost 0 bases, and 13 bases lay in between. The CDR3 consists of 15 residues. CDR3 DNA sequence: TGCAGTGCTAGAGGTACGAGACAGGTCTCCTACGAGCAGTACTTC. It yields the protein CSARGTRQVSYEQYF.

The table lists this clone with many counts. The chain joins TRBV12-3 or TRBV12-4 to TRBJ1-5; D gene ambiguous. V lost 2 bases, J lost 3 bases, and 5 bases lay in between. The CDR3 consists of 13 residues. Here the CDR3 DNA reads TGTGCCAGCAGTTTACGGATCAATCAGCCCCAGCATTTT. It yields the protein CASSLRINQPQHF.

This clone was observed many times. A much larger clone lies a single base off, so this may be a read error. Other DNA sequences in the same sample also yield this CDR3. The V call is TRBV6-1, the J call TRBJ1-3; possible D gene TRBD1, 6 bases. The CDR3 has 14 residues. Germline V gene data show CDR1 as MNHNS and CDR2 as SASEGT. CDR3 DNA sequence: TGTGCCAGCCAGGCCGGGACATCTGGAAGCACCATATATTTT. Its translation is CASQAGTSGSTIYF.

This clone was counted between two and nine times. This rearrangement joins TRBV28 to TRBJ2-1; D perhaps matches TRBD2 (6 bases). Germline loops: CDR1 MDHEN, CDR2 SYDVKM. V was trimmed by 8 bases and J by 7 bases, leaving 24 bases between them. The CDR3 runs to 16 residues. CDR3 nucleotide sequence: TGTGCCAGCGCCTCTGGGTTTTCCAGCGCGGGAAATGAGCAGTTCTTC. Protein product: CASASGFSSAGNEQFF.

The V and J genes are TRBV20-1 and TRBJ2-1; D is possibly TRBD1 (7 bases). The V gene lost 5 bases and the J gene lost 7 bases, with 18 bases spanning the gap. The CDR3 extends over 14 amino acids. Germline loops: CDR1 DFQATT, CDR2 SNEGSKA (reference sequence). The CDR3 DNA sequence: TGCAGTGCTTCCCAGGGGGGCGAGGGGAATGAGCAGTTCTTC. This translates into CSASQGGEGNEQFF.

The rearrangement links TRBV7-9 to TRBJ2-1; no clear D. This CDR3 contains 12 residues. Per germline, CDR1 SEHNR and CDR2 FQNEAQ (reference sequence). V lost 1 base to trimming and J lost 4 bases, with 2 bases between them. CDR3 region: CASSLGYNEQFF. CDR3 bases: TGTGCCAGCAGCTTAGGGTACAATGAGCAGTTCTTC.

The table lists this clone with a count of one. This chain uses TRBV20-1 with TRBJ2-5; D uncertain. The germline CDR1 and CDR2 sequences are DFQATT and SNEGSKA (reference sequence). The ends were cut back, 2 bases at V and 0 bases at J, with 1 base in the middle. The CDR3 totals 11 residues. CDR3 DNA sequence: TGCAGTGCTAGACACCAAGAGACCCAGTACTTC. It translates to CSARHQETQYF.

This clone has at least ten counts. CDR3 protein: CASSLDTSGTLVYF. CDR3 nucleotides: TGCGCCAGCAGCTTGGATACTAGCGGAACTTTGGTGTATTTT. This rearrangement joins TRBV5-1 to TRBJ2-3; TRBD2 matches 8 bases. Germline V gene lookup returns CDR1 SGHRS and CDR2 YFSETQ. The CDR3 length is 14 residues. With V trimmed by 0 bases and J by 14 bases, 11 bases remained unmatched.

This clone was detected many times. The rearrangement links TRBV19 to TRBJ2-1; 10 positions agree with TRBD2. This CDR3 spans 15 amino acids. The V and J ends lost 3 bases and 4 bases, in that order; junction bases with no gene match: 3. The V gene's germline CDR1 is LNHDA and CDR2 SQIVND (reference sequence). The CDR3 sequence: CASSITSGAYNEQFF. Written as DNA, the CDR3 is TGTGCCAGTAGTATCACTAGCGGGGCTTACAATGAGCAGTTCTTC.

This clone was seen at least ten times. The rearrangement joins TRBV27 to TRBJ2-1; TRBD2 agrees at 7 bases. This CDR3 is built from 13 residues. Germline V gene lookup returns CDR1 MNHEY and CDR2 SMNVEV (reference sequence). The J segment lost 8 bases and the V segment lost 9 bases, leaving 10 bases of the junction unmatched. Here the CDR3 DNA reads TGTGCCAGTGGACTAGTGGGAGTAGATGAGCAGTTCTTC. Translation: CASGLVGVDEQFF.